The 11 T cell receptor beta chains presented below share a single source sample, sequenced in a study of breast tumors, draining lymph nodes, adjacent tissues. The lymph nodes were axillary draining lymph nodes from breast cancer patients. In TCRdb, the multiplex PCR reads were re-called with MiXCR into one record per CDR3 protein. This table holds approximately 210,000 distinct CDR3 sequences, around 34% found once. The sequenced material came from axillary lymph node tissue. Receptor source: a female donor with breast cancer. Some clones in this sample may be carry-over from other donors' samples.

This clonotype has more than one count but fewer than ten. This chain uses TRBV3-1 with TRBJ1-4; TRBD1 is a possible D gene (6 bases). V was cut by 2 bases and J by 4 bases, with 11 bases left in between. Per germline, CDR1 LGHDT and CDR2 YNNKEL (reference sequence). The CDR3 totals 15 residues. This CDR3 reads CASSQRRGGNEKLFF. In DNA, the CDR3 is TGTGCCAGCAGCCAACGTAGGGGGGGTAATGAAAAACTGTTTTTT.

Note on this clonotype: A read error may be the cause here, since a much bigger clone is one base away. The final CDR3 position lacks the conserved phenylalanine or tryptophan, pointing to a likely read error. The chain joins TRBV7-2 to TRBJ2-1; no reliable D call. Germline CDR1 is SGHTA and CDR2 is FQGNSA. V was pared by 5 bases and J by 5 bases, with 13 bases between. The CDR3 runs to 14 residues. CDR3 protein: CASSPSVENNEQFL. The CDR3 bases are TGTGCCAGCAGCCCCTCAGTGGAGAACAATGAGCAGTTCCTC.

This clonotype appeared a few times. J is TRBJ2-2 and V is TRBV5-8, with 7 bases lining up with TRBD2. The CDR3 extends over 15 amino acids. The germline V gene has CDR1 SGHTS and CDR2 YDEGEE. With V trimmed by 4 bases and J by 4 bases, 7 bases remained unmatched. The CDR3 DNA sequence: TGTGCCAGCAGCCCGGGACTACTTCCCACCGGGGAGCTGTTTTTT. Translation gives CASSPGLLPTGELFF.

The chain recombines TRBV7-2 with TRBJ2-7; unclear D gene. The CDR3 extends over 17 amino acids. Looked up from germline, CDR1 is SGHTA and CDR2 is FQGNSA. Deletions cut 5 bases from V and 0 bases from J, with 20 bases between. CDR3 DNA sequence: TGTGCCAGCAGCGCCCGCCCCCCTAGATCAGACTCCTACGAGCAGTACTTC. This translates into CASSARPPRSDSYEQYF.

The chain recombines TRBV11-2 with TRBJ2-2, with 8 bases fitting TRBD1. There are 16 residues in the CDR3. The germline CDR1 and CDR2 sequences are SGHAT and FQNNGV. V lost 1 base to trimming and J lost 0 bases; unmatched junction nucleotides: 1. CDR3 sequence: CASSLVQGANTGELFF. CDR3 sequence (DNA): TGTGCCAGCAGCTTAGTACAGGGGGCGAACACCGGGGAGCTGTTTTTT.

Of note for this clonotype: Being one base from a much bigger clone, this may be a read error. The V and J genes are TRBV12-3 or TRBV12-4 and TRBJ1-5, with no clear D. The CDR3 length is 14 residues. Trimming removed 5 bases at V and 3 bases at J, with 11 bases between. Here the CDR3 reads CASSPGSLNQPQHF. The CDR3 DNA sequence: TGTGCCAGCAGTCCGGGTTCCCTCAATCAGCCCCAGCATTTT.

The chain uses TRBV9 and TRBJ1-4, with a weak D call TRBD1 (5 bases). The CDR3 is 15 amino acids. The germline V and J ends were trimmed by 3 bases and 6 bases, with 15 bases remaining between them. Germline V CDR1 and CDR2: SGDLS, YYNGEE. CDR3 protein: CASSEIEGLDEKLFF. For the CDR3, the DNA is TGTGCCAGCAGCGAGATTGAGGGGCTGGATGAAAAACTGTTTTTT.

Ten or more counts support this clonotype. The chain carries TRBV10-3 and TRBJ2-2, with 14 bases identical to TRBD2. Germline V gene sequence: CDR1 ENHRY, CDR2 SYGVKD. This CDR3 spans 17 amino acids. V trimming: 6 bases; J trimming: 4 bases; junction bases outside the gene matches: 7. CDR3 protein: CAISRLAGGPSTGELFF. The DNA of the CDR3 is TGTGCCATCAGCAGACTAGCGGGAGGGCCGAGCACCGGGGAGCTGTTTTTT.

This clonotype was recorded many times. The rearrangement uses TRBV19 and TRBJ1-2; D unresolved. CDR1 and CDR2 (germline): LNHDA, SQIVND (reference sequence). Trimming removed 4 bases from V and 4 bases from J, with 16 bases in between. The CDR3 covers 15 residues. The CDR3 DNA is TGTGCCAGTAGTACCGCCGGGTCCTCAACCTATGGCTACACCTTC. Its translation: CASSTAGSSTYGYTF.

About this clonotype: A much bigger clone sits one base away, suggesting this may be a read error. V and J are TRBV7-9 and TRBJ2-1, with D possibly matching TRBD2 (6 bases). CDR1 and CDR2 (germline): SEHNR, FQNEAQ (reference sequence). The length of the CDR3 is 15 residues. The germline V and J ends were trimmed by 1 base and 5 bases, with 12 bases remaining between them. CDR3 sequence: CASSLVGREHNEQFF. The CDR3 DNA is TGTGCCAGCAGCTTAGTAGGGCGGGAACACAATGAGCAGTTCTTC. Complete variable domain (other parts from reference TRBV7-9 and TRBJ2-1): DTGVSQNPRHKITKRGQNVTFRCDPISEHNRLYWYRQTLGQGPEFLTYFQNEAQLEKSRLLSDRFSAERPKGSFSTLEIQRTEQGDSAMYLCASSLVGREHNEQFFGPGTRLTVL.

This clonotype was counted many times. This chain uses TRBV5-1 with TRBJ1-2; D is ambiguous. Trimming took 0 bases from V and 4 from J, leaving 10 bases between them. Germline lookup yields CDR1 SGHRS and CDR2 YFSETQ. CDR3 size: 14 residues. CDR3 DNA: TGCGCCAGCAGCTTGGGGGCAGGCCTCTATGGCTACACCTTC. This gives the protein CASSLGAGLYGYTF.